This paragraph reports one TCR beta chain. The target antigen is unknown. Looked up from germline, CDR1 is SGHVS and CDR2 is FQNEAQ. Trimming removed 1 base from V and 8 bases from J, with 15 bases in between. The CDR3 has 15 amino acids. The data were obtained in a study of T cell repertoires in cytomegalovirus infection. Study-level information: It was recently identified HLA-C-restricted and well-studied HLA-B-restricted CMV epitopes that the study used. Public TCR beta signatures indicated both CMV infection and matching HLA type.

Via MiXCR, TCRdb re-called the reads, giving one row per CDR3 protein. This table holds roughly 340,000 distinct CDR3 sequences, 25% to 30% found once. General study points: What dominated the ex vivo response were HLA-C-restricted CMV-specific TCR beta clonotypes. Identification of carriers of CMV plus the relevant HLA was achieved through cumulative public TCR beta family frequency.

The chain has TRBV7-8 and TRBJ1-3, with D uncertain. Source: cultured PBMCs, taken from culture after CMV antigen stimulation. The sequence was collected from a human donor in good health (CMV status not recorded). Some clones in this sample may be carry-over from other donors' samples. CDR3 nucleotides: TGTGCCAGCAGCTTAGAAGAGATAAGGGCGGACACCATATATTTT. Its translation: CASSLEEIRADTIYF.